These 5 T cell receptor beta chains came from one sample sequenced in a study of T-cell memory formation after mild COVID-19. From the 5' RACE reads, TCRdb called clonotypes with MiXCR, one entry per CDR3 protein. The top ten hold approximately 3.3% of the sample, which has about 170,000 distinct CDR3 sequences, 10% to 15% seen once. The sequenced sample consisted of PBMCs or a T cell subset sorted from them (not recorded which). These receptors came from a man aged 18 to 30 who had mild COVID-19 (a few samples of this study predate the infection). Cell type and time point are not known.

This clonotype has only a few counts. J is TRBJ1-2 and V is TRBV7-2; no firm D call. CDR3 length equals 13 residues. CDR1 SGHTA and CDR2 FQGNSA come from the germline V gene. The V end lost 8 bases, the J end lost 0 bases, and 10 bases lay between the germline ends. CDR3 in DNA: TGTGCCAGCTCCCCGGACCCTAACTATGGCTACACCTTC. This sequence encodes CASSPDPNYGYTF.

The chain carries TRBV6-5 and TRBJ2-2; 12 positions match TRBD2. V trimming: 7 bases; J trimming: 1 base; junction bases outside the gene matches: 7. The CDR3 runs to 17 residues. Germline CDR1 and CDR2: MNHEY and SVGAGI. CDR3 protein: CASKLPGLAGNTGELFF. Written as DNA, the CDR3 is TGTGCCAGCAAATTGCCGGGACTAGCGGGGAACACCGGGGAGCTGTTTTTT.

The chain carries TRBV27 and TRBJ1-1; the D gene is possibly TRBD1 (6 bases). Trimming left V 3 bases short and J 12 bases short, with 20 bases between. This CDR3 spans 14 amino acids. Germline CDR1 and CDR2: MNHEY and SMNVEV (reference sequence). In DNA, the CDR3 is TGTGCCAGCAGTTTCCAGACAGGACAACGCGAAACTTTCTTT. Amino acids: CASSFQTGQRETFF.

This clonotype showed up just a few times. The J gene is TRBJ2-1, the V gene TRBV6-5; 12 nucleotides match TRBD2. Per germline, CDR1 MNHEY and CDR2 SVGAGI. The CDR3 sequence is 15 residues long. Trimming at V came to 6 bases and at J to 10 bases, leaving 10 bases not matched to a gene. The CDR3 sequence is CASRKTSGGVREQFF. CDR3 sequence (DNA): TGTGCCAGCAGGAAGACTAGCGGGGGAGTCCGGGAGCAGTTCTTC.

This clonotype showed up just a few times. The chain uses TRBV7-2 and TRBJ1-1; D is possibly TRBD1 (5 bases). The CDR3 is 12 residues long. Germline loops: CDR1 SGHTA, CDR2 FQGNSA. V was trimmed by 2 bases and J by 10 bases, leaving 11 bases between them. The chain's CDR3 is CASSLQSGTAFF. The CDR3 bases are TGTGCCAGCAGCTTACAGTCAGGGACAGCTTTCTTT.